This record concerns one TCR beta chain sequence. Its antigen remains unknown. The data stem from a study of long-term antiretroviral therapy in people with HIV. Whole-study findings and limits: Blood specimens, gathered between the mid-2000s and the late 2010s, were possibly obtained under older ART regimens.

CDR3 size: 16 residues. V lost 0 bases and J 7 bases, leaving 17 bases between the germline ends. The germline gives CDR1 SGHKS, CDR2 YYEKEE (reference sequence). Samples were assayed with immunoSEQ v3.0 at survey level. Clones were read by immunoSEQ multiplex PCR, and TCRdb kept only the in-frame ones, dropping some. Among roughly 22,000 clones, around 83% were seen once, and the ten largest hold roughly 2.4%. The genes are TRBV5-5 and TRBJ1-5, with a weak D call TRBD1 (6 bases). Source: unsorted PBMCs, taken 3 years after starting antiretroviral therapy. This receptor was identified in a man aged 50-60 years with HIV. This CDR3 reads CASSLARTAFSQPQHF. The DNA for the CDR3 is TGTGCCAGCAGCTTGGCCCGGACAGCCTTCAGCCAGCCCCAGCATTTT.